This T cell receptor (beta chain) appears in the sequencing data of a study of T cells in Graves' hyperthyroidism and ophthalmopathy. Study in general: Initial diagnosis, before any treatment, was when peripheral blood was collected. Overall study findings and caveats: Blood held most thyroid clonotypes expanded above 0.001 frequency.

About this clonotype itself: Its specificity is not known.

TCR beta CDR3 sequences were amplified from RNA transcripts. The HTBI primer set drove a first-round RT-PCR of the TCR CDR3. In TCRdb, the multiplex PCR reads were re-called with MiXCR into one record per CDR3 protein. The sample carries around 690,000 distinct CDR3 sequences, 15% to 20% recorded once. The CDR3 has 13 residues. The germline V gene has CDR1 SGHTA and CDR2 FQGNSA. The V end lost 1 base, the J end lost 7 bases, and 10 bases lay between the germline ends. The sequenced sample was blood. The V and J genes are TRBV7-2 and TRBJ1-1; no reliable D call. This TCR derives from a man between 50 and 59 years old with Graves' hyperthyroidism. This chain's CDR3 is CASSLERLGEAFF. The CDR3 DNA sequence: TGTGCCAGCAGCTTAGAACGGTTGGGTGAAGCTTTCTTT.